Presented here are 2 T cell receptor beta chains from one specimen sequenced in a study of T cell responses to AZD1222 COVID-19 vaccine. Assay: immunoSEQ multiplex PCR; the TCRdb copy retains only in-frame clones and omits some. In the table there are 100,000 to 150,000 clones, approximately 90% of which are singletons. The sample in question was peripheral blood, obtained on day 0 of AZD1222 vaccination. The receptors come from an adult in good health.

J is TRBJ2-3 and V is TRBV6-2 or TRBV6-3; tentatively, D is TRBD2 (5 bases). Per germline, CDR1 MNHEY and CDR2 SVGEGT. Trimming pared 6 bases from V and 2 bases from J, leaving 15 bases between. The CDR3 length is 15 residues. The CDR3: CASSTGTVHTDTQYF. DNA for the CDR3: TGTGCCAGCAGCACGGGAACTGTCCACACAGATACGCAGTATTTT.

The table lists this clone with a count of one. The V and J genes are TRBV18 and TRBJ1-4; D perhaps matches TRBD1 (6 bases). This CDR3 is 16 amino acids long. CDR1 and CDR2 from the germline V gene are KGHSH and LQKENI. V was pared by 3 bases and J by 0 bases, with 11 bases between. The CDR3 sequence is CASSPGQIATNEKLFF. CDR3 bases: TGTGCCAGCTCACCGGGACAAATTGCAACTAATGAAAAACTGTTTTTT.